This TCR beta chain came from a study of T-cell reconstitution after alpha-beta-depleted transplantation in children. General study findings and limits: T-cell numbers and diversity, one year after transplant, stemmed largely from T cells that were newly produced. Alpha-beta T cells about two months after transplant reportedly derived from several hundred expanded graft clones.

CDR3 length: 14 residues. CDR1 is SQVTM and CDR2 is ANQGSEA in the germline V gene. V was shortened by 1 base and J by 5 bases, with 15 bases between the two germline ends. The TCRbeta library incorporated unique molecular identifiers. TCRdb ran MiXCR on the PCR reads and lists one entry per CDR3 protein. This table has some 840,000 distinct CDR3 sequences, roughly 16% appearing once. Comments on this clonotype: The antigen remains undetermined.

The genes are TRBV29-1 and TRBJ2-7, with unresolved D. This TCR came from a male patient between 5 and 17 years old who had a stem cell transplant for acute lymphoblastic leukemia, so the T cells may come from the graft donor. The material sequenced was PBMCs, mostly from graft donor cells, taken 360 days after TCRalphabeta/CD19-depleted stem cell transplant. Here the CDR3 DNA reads TGCAGCGTTGAAGTATTAGGGTACGCCGACGAGCAGTACTTC. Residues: CSVEVLGYADEQYF.